This T cell receptor (beta chain) was identified during a study of T cell responses to AZD1222 COVID-19 vaccine. Whole-study results and caveats: Close to half of all spike-specific TCRs reportedly target regions of the variants that are unmutated. Donors, mostly white British, included more females; clonal diversity was possibly underestimated. Only after the peak T cell response were repertoires sampled.

Germline CDR1 and CDR2: WSHSY and SAAADI. V lost 5 bases to trimming and J lost 6 bases, with 8 bases between them. The CDR3 contains 11 residues. TCRdb's table, derived via immunoSEQ multiplex PCR, lists solely in-frame clones and lacks some. Among roughly 110,000 clones listed, under 95% were seen once. Note on this clone: The antigen is undetermined.

The rearrangement uses TRBV10-2 and TRBJ2-7; D gene unclear. Material: peripheral blood, obtained 28 days after the second AZD1222 dose. The receptor was isolated from an adult who received the AZD1222 COVID-19 vaccine. CDR3 sequence: CASSSSAEQYF. The CDR3 coding sequence is TGCGCCAGCAGTTCGAGCGCCGAGCAGTACTTC.